What follows are 3 T cell receptor beta chains derived from one specimen sequenced in a study of T cells in Graves' hyperthyroidism and ophthalmopathy. The CDR3 regions of TCR beta were amplified from RNA transcripts. TCR CDR3 regions were first amplified by RT-PCR with HTBI primers. TCRdb redid the calling of the multiplex PCR reads with MiXCR, one entry per CDR3 protein. The data show fewer than 450,000 distinct CDR3 sequences, with roughly a sixth seen just once and around a third held by the top ten. Sequencing was carried out using blood. Receptors were obtained from a woman in her 30s with Graves' hyperthyroidism that later progressed to Graves' ophthalmopathy.

This clonotype has only a few counts. The chain links TRBV9 to TRBJ2-2; no reliable D call. The V and J ends lost 0 bases and 1 base respectively, with 7 bases between them. The length of the CDR3 is 15 residues. CDR1 is SGDLS and CDR2 is YYNGEE in the germline V gene. The chain's CDR3 is CASSVVSRNTGELFF. For the CDR3, the DNA is TGTGCCAGCAGCGTAGTTTCGCGGAACACCGGGGAGCTGTTTTTT.

The chain uses TRBV7-2 and TRBJ1-6, with a tentative D call TRBD1 (6 bases). There are 20 residues in the CDR3. CDR1 and CDR2 (germline): SGHTA, FQGNSA. V gave up 6 bases and J gave up 5 bases, with 29 bases separating them. The CDR3 spells CASRKQVEKGGADDNSPLHF. The CDR3 coding sequence is TGTGCCAGCAGAAAACAGGTGGAGAAAGGGGGAGCTGATGATAATTCACCCCTCCACTTT.

The chain is built from TRBV25-1 and TRBJ2-4; TRBD2 aligns across 11 bases. Germline lookup yields CDR1 MGHDK and CDR2 SYGVNS. J was trimmed by 1 base and V by 4 bases; bases with no gene match: 9. The CDR3 covers 18 residues. CDR3 amino acids: CASSASLAGVPAKNIQYF. The DNA of the CDR3 is TGTGCCAGCAGTGCATCACTAGCGGGAGTGCCCGCCAAAAACATTCAGTACTTC.